This TCR beta chain originates from a study of blood T cell repertoires in COVID-19. For the study at large: Both acute and convalescent COVID-19 samples were obtained from the United States, Italy and Spain. Nucleic acid was either cDNA or gDNA, and it came from T cells, B-cell-depleted T cells, or PBMCs.

Trimming took off 3 bases at V and 13 bases at J, with 37 bases between the two ends. The germline V gene has CDR1 MDHEN and CDR2 SYDVKM. This CDR3 spans 20 amino acids. Per the original data handling: Reference gene primer amplification yielded estimated nucleated cell counts. TCRdb's table, derived via immunoSEQ multiplex PCR, lists solely in-frame clones and lacks some. The V and J calls and clone size were taken over from that table, and D and trimming were inferred from the DNA. Of about 200,000 clones in the sample, around three quarters were seen once. This clone was counted only a few times. The source of this sequence is a woman aged 70-85 years with acute or convalescent COVID-19. What was sequenced was peripheral blood. This chain connects TRBV28 to TRBJ1-5; D gene unclear. Here the CDR3 DNA reads TGTGCCAGCAGTTTGGCCAGTGTCCCGCCATGGATAATCAGCCCTAGAACGCAGCATTTT. It translates to CASSLASVPPWIISPRTQHF.